This TCR beta chain stems from a study of Ad26.COV2.S vaccination and SARS-CoV-2 variants. Sequenced by immunoSEQ multiplex PCR; TCRdb stores in-frame clones only, minus some. The sample lists about 390,000 clones; around 92% were seen once. Treatment given: around 19 received Ad26.COV2.S at low or high dose, single or two shots; 5 received placebo; per-sample allocation not given. Samples were taken on day 63 after the first vaccine or placebo injection. This material consisted of peripheral blood, taken in a trial of Ad26.COV2.S vaccine versus placebo. The sequence derives from a person aged 18-60 years who received the Ad26.COV2.S COVID-19 vaccine or a placebo.

Here the CDR3 reads CASSVEFGEQFF. The CDR3 DNA reads as TGTGCCAGCAGCGTAGAATTTGGTGAGCAGTTCTTC. V is TRBV9 and J is TRBJ2-1; D is ambiguous. Trimming stripped 0 bases from V and 9 bases from J, with 7 bases between. Germline assignment: CDR1 SGDLS and CDR2 YYNGEE. The length of the CDR3 is 12 residues.